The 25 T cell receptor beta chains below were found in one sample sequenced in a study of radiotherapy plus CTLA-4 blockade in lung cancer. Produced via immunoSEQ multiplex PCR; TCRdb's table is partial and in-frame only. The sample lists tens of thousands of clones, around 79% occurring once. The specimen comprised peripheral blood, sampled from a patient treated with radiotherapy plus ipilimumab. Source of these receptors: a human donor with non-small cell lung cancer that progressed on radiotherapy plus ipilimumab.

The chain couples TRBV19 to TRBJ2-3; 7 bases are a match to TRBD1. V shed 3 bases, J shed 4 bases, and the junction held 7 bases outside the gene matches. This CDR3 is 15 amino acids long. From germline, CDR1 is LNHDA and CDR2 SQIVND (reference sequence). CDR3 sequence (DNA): TGTGCCAGTAGTATCTGGGCAGGGACAGCAGATACGCAGTATTTT. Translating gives CASSIWAGTADTQYF.

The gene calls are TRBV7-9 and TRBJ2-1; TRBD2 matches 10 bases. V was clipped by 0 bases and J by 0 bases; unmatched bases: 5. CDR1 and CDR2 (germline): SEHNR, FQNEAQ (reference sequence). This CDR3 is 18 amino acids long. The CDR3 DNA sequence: TGTGCCAGCAGCTTAGCGCTAGCGGGGGACCTCTCCTACAATGAGCAGTTCTTC. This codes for CASSLALAGDLSYNEQFF.

CDR3: CASSPGAGGDQPQHF. In DNA, the CDR3 is TGCGCCAGCAGCCCAGGGGCGGGTGGTGATCAGCCCCAGCATTTT. The chain links TRBV5-1 to TRBJ1-5, with a possible D match to TRBD1 (6 bases). Germline V gene sequence: CDR1 SGHRS, CDR2 YFSETQ. The CDR3 spans 15 residues. V was pared by 4 bases and J by 5 bases, with 16 bases between.

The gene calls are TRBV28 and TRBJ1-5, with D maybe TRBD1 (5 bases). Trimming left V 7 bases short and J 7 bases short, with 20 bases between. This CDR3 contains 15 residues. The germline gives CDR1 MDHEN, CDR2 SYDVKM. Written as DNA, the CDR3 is TGTGCCAGCAAGGGCCCGGGACGGGGTGGGCAGCCCCAGCATTTT. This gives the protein CASKGPGRGGQPQHF.

In DNA form, the CDR3 reads TGTGCCATCAGTGGCAGACTAGCGGGAGAGAGGGGCCAAGAGACCCAGTACTTC. Protein sequence: CAISGRLAGERGQETQYF. The chain recombines TRBV10-3 with TRBJ2-5; 12 bases line up with TRBD2. The CDR3 consists of 18 residues. Per the germline V gene, CDR1 is ENHRY and CDR2 is SYGVKD. The V and J ends lost 4 bases and 1 base, in that order; junction bases with no gene match: 10.

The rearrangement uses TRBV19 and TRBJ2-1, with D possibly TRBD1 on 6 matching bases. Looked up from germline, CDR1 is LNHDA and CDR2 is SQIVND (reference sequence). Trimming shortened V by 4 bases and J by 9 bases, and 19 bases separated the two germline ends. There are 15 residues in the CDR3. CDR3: CASSNQGLQYGEQFF. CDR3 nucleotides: TGTGCCAGTAGTAATCAGGGGTTACAATATGGTGAGCAGTTCTTC.

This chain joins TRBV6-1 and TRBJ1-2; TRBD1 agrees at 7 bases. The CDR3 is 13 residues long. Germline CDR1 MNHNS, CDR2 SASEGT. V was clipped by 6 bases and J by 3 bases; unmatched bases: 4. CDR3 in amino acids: CASRTDRDYGYTF. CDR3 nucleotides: TGTGCCAGCAGAACCGACAGGGACTATGGCTACACCTTC.

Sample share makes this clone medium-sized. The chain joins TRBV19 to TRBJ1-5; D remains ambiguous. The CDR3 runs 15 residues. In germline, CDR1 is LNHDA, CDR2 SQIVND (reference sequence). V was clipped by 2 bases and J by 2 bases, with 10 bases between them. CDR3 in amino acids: CASSIRDGGNQPQHF. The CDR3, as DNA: TGTGCCAGTAGTATACGAGACGGGGGCAATCAGCCCCAGCATTTT.

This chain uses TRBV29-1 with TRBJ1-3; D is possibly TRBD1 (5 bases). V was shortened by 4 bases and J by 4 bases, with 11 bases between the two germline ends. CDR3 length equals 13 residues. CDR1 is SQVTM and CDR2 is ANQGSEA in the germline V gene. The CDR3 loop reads CSVAEGMGNTIYF. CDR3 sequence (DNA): TGCAGCGTTGCGGAGGGGATGGGAAACACCATATATTTT.

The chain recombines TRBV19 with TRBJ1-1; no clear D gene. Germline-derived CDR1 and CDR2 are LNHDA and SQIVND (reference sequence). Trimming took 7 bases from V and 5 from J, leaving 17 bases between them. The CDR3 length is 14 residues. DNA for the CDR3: TGTGCCAGTACCCGACACGCGCGGCGGACTGAAGCTTTCTTT. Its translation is CASTRHARRTEAFF.

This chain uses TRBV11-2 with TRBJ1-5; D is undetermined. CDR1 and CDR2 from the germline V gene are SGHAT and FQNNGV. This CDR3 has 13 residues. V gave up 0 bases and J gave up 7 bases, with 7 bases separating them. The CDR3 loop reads CASSLDRAQPQHF. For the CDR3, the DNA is TGTGCCAGCAGCTTAGATCGGGCCCAGCCCCAGCATTTT.

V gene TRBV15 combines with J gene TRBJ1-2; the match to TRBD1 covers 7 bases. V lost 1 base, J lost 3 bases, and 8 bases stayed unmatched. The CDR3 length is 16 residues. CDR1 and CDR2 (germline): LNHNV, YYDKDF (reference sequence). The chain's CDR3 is CATSRAQGGGDYGYTF. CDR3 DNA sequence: TGTGCCACCAGCAGAGCCCAGGGAGGGGGCGACTATGGCTACACCTTC. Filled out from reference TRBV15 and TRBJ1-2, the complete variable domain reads DAMVIQNPRYQVTQFGKPVTLSCSQTLNHNVMYWYQQKSSQAPKLLFHYYDKDFNNEADTPDNFQSRRPNTSFCFLDIRSPGLGDTAMYLCATSRAQGGGDYGYTFGSGTRLTVV.

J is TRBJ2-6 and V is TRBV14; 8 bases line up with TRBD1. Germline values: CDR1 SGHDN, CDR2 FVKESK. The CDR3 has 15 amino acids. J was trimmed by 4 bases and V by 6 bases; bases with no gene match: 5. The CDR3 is CASSPDREGANVLTF. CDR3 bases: TGTGCCAGCAGTCCGGACAGGGAGGGGGCCAACGTCCTGACTTTC.

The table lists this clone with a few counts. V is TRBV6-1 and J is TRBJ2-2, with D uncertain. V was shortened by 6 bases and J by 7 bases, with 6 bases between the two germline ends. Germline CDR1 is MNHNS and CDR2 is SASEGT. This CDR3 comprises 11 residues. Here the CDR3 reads CASRFGGELFF. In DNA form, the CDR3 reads TGTGCCAGCAGGTTCGGCGGGGAGCTGTTTTTT.

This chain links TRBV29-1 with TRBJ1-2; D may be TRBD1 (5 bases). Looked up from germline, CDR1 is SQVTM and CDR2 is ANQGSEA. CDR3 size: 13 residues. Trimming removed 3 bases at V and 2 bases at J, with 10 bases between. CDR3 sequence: CSVEEGINYGYTF. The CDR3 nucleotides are TGCAGCGTTGAGGAGGGGATCAACTATGGCTACACCTTC.

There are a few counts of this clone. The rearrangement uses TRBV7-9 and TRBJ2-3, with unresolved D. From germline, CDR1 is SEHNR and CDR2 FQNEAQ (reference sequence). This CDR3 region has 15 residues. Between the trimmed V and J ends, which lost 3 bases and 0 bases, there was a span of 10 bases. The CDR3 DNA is TGTGCCAGCAGCTTTGGAGCCGACAGCACAGATACGCAGTATTTT. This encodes CASSFGADSTDTQYF.

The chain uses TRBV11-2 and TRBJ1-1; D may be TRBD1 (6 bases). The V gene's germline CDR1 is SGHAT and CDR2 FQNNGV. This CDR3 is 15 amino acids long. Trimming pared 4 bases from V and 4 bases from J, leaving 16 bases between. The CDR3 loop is CASSSRTDGGTEAFF. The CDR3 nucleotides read TGTGCCAGCAGCTCCCGGACAGATGGAGGCACTGAAGCTTTCTTT. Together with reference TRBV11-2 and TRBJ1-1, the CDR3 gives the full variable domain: EAGVAQSPRYKIIEKRQSVAFWCNPISGHATLYWYQQILGQGPKLLIQFQNNGVVDDSQLPKDRFSAERLKGVDSTLKIQPAKLEDSAVYLCASSSRTDGGTEAFFGQGTRLTVV.

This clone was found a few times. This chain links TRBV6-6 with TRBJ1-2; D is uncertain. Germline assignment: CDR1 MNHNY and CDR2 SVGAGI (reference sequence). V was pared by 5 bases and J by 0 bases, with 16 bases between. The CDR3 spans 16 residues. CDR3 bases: TGTGCCAGCAGTCGCCGGATAGGGAGCGCTAACTATGGCTACACCTTC. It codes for CASSRRIGSANYGYTF.

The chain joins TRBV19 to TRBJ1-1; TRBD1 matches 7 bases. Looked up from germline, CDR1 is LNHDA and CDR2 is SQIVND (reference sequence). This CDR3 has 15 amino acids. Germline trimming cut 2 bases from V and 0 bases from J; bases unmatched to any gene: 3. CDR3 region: CASSIRGTVNTEAFF. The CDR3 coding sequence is TGTGCCAGTAGTATAAGGGGGACAGTGAACACTGAAGCTTTCTTT.

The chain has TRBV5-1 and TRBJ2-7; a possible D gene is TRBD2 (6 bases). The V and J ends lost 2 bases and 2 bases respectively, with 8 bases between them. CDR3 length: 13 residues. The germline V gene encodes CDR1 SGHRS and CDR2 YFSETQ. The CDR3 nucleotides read TGCGCCAGCAGCTTCGGGAGCACCTACGAGCAGTACTTC. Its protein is CASSFGSTYEQYF.

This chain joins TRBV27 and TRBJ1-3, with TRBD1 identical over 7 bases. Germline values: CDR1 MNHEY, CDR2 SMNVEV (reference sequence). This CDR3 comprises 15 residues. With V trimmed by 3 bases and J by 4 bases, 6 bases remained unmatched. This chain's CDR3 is CASSLQGTEGNTIYF. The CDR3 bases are TGTGCCAGCAGTTTGCAAGGGACAGAAGGAAACACCATATATTTT.

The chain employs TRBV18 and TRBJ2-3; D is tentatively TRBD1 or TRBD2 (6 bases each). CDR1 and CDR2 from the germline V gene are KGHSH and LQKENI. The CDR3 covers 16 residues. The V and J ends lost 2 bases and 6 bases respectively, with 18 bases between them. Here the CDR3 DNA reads TGTGCCAGCTCACCATTCGTCCCGGGGGCGCGGGATACGCAGTATTTT. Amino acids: CASSPFVPGARDTQYF.

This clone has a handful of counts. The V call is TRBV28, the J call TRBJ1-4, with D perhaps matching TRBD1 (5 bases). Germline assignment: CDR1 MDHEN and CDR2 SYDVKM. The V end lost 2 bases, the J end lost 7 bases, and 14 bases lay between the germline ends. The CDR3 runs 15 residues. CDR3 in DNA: TGTGCCAGCAGTTTACCCCCCCAGGGCGCTGAAAAACTGTTTTTT. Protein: CASSLPPQGAEKLFF.

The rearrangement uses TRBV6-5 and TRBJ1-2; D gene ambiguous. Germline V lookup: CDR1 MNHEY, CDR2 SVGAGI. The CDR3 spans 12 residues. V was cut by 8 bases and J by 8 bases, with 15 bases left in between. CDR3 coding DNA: TGTGCCAGCCGGACCCGGGCAGTGGGCTACACCTTC. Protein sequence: CASRTRAVGYTF.

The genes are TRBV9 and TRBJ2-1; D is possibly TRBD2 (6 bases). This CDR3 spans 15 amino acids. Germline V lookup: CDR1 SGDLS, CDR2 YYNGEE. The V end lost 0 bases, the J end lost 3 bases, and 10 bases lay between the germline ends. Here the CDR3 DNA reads TGTGCCAGCAGCGTAGGGGGGGAGGACTACAATGAGCAGTTCTTC. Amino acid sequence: CASSVGGEDYNEQFF.